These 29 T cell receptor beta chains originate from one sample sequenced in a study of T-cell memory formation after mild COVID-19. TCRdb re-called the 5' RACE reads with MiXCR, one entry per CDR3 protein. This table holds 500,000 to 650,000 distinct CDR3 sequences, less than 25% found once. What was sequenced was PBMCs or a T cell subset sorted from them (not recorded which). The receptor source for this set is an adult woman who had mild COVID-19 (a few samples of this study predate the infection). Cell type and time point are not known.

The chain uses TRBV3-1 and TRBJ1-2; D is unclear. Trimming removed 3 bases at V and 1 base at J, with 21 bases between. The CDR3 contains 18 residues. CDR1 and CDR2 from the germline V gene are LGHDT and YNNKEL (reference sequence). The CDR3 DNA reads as TGTGCCAGCAGCCATCACAGAATTACCACTTTAGGTAACTATGGCTACACCTTC. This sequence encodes CASSHHRITTLGNYGYTF.

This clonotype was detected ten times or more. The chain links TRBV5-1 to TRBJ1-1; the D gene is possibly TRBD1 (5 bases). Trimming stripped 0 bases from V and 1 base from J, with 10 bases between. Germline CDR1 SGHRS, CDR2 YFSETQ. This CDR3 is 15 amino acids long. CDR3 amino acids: CASSLGGQGNTEAFF. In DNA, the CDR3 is TGCGCCAGCAGCTTGGGGGGCCAAGGGAACACTGAAGCTTTCTTT. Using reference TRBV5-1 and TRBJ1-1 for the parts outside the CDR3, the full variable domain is KAGVTQTPRYLIKTRGQQVTLSCSPISGHRSVSWYQQTPGQGLQFLFEYFSETQRNKGNFPGRFSGRQFSNSRSEMNVSTLELGDSALYLCASSLGGQGNTEAFFGQGTRLTVV.

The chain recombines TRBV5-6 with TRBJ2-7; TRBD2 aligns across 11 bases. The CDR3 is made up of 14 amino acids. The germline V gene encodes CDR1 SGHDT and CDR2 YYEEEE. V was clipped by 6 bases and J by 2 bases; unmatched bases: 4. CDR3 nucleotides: TGTGCCAGCAACCGACTAGCGGGAACCTACGAGCAGTACTTC. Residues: CASNRLAGTYEQYF.

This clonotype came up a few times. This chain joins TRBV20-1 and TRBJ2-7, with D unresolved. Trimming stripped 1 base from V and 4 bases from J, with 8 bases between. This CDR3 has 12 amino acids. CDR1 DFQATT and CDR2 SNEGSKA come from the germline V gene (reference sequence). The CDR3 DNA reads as TGCAGTGCTAGAGCCCTTGAGTACGAGCAGTACTTC. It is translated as CSARALEYEQYF.

CDR3 DNA sequence: TGCAGTGCTGGGGACAGGAACATTCAGTACTTC. It encodes CSAGDRNIQYF. The V call is TRBV20-1, the J call TRBJ2-4, with TRBD1 matching 8 bases. Looked up from germline, CDR1 is DFQATT and CDR2 is SNEGSKA (reference sequence). CDR3 length equals 11 residues. V was pared by 5 bases and J by 7 bases, with 1 base of the junction left unmatched.

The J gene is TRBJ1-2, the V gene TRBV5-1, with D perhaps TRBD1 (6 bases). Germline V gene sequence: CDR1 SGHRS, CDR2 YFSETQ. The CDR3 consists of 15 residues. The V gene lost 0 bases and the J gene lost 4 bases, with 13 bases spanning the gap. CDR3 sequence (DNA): TGCGCCAGCAGCTTGGGGACAGAGGGATTCTATGGCTACACCTTC. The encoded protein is CASSLGTEGFYGYTF.

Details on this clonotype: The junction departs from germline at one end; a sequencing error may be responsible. The CDR3 DNA reads TGTGCCAGTAGTATAGGGCTTAGCAATCGGCCCCAGCATTTT. Protein product: CASSIGLSNRPQHF. The chain has TRBV19 and TRBJ1-5; the D is unclear. The CDR3 loop spans 14 amino acids. Germline V gene data show CDR1 as LNHDA and CDR2 as SQIVND (reference sequence).

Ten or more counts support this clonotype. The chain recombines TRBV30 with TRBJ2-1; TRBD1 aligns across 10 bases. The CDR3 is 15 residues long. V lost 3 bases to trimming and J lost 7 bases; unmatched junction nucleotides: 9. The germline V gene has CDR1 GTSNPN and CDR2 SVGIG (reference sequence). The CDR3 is CAWSEGQGIKNEQFF. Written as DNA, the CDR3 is TGTGCCTGGAGCGAGGGACAGGGGATCAAGAATGAGCAGTTCTTC.

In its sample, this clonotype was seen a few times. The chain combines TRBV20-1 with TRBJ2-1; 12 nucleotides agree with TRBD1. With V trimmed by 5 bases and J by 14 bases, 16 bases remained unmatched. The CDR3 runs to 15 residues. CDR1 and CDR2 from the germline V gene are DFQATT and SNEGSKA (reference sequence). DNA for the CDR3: TGCAGTGCTCTAACCCACCACGTCGGGACAGGGGGCGAGTTCTTC. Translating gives CSALTHHVGTGGEFF.

The CDR3 coding sequence is TGTGCCAGCAGCCAAGACGGCGCCGGGACAGGGGGTGAAAAACTGTTTTTT. This sequence encodes CASSQDGAGTGGEKLFF. The rearrangement joins TRBV4-2 to TRBJ1-4, with 11 bases identical to TRBD1. Trimming removed 0 bases from V and 7 bases from J; junction bases left unmatched: 7. Germline assignment: CDR1 LGHNA and CDR2 YNFKEQ. This CDR3 spans 17 amino acids.

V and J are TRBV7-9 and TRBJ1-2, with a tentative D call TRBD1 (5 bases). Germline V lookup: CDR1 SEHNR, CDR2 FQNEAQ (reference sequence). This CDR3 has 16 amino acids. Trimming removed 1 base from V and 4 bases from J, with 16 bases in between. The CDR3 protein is CASSLGAEGSVYGYTF. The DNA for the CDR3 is TGTGCCAGCAGCTTAGGGGCAGAGGGGAGCGTCTATGGCTACACCTTC.

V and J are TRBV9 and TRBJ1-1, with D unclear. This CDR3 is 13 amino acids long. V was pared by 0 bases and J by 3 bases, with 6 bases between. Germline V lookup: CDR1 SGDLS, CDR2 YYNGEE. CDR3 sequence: CASSVGPDTEAFF. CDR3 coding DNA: TGTGCCAGCAGCGTAGGTCCGGACACTGAAGCTTTCTTT.

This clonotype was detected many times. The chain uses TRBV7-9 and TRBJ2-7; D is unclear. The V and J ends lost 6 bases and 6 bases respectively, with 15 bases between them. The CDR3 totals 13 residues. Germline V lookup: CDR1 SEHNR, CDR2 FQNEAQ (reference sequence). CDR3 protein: CASRPRGSGEQYF. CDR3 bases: TGTGCCAGCAGGCCCCGTGGGTCGGGCGAGCAGTACTTC.

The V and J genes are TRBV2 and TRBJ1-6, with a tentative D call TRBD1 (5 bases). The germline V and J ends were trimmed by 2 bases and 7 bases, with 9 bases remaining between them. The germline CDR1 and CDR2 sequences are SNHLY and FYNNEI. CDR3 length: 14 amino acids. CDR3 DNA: TGTGCCAGCAGTGAATCAGGGTACAATTCACCCCTCCACTTT. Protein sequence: CASSESGYNSPLHF.

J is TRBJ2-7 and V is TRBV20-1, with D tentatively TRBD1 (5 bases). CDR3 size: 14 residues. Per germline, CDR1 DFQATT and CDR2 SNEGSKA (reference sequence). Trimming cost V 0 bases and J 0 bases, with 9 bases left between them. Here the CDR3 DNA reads TGCAGTGCTAGAGAGGCAGGGATCTCCTACGAGCAGTACTTC. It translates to CSAREAGISYEQYF.

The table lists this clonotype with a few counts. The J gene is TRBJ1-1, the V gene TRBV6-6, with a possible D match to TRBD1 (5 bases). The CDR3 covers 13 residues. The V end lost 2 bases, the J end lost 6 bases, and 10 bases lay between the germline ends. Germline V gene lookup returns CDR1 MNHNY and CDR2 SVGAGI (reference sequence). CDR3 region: CASSYGDGPEAFF. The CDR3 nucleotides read TGTGCCAGCAGTTACGGGGACGGCCCTGAAGCTTTCTTT.

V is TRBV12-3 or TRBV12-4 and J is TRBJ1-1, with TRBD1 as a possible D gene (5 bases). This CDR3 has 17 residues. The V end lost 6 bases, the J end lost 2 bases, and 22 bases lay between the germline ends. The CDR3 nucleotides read TGTGCCAGCAGGTATTTCCCATTTGGGGCCCAAAACACTGAAGCTTTCTTT. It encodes CASRYFPFGAQNTEAFF.

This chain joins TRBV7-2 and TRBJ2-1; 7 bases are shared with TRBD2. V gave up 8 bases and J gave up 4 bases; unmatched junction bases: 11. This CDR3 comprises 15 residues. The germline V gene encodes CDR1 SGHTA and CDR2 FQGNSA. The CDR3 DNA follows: TGTGCCAGCTCCTCTGTGGGGGGGGGATACAATGAGCAGTTCTTC. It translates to CASSSVGGGYNEQFF.

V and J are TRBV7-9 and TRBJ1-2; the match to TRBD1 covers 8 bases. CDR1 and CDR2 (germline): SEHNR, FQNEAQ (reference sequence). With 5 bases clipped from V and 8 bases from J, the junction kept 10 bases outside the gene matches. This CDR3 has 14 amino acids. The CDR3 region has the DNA TGTGCCAGCAGCCCCTCCCAGGGGGCAGGAGGCTACACCTTC. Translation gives CASSPSQGAGGYTF.

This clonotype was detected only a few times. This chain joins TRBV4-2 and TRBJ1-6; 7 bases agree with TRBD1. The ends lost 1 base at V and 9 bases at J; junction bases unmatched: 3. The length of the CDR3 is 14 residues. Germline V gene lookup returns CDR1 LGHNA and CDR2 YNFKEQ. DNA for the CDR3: TGTGCCAGCAGCCAAGGACAGGGTAGTTCACCCCTCCACTTT. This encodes CASSQGQGSSPLHF.

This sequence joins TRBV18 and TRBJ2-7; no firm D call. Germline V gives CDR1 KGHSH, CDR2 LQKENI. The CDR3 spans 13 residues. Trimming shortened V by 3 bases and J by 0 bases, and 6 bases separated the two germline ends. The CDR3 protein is CASSPDVSYEQYF. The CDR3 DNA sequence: TGTGCCAGCTCACCTGACGTCTCCTACGAGCAGTACTTC.

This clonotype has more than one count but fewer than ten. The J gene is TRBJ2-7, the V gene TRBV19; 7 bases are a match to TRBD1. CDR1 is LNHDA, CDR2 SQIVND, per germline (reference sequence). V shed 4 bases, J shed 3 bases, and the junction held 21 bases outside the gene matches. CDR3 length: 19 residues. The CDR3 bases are TGTGCCAGTAGTACCCGGGACAGTGACACGACGGTGAGGGGCTACGAGCAGTACTTC. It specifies CASSTRDSDTTVRGYEQYF.

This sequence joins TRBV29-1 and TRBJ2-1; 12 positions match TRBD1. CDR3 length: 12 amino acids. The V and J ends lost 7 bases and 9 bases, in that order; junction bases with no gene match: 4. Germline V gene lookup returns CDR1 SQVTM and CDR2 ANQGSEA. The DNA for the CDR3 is TGCAGCGGGGGACAGGGGGCTGGTGAGCAGTTCTTC. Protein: CSGGQGAGEQFF.

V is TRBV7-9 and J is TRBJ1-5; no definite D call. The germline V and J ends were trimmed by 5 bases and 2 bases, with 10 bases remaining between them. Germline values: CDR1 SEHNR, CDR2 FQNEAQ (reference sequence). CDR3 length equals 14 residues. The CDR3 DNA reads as TGTGCCAGCAGCCCCGCGATTGGCAATCAGCCCCAGCATTTT. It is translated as CASSPAIGNQPQHF. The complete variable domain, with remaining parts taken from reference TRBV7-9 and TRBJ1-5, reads DTGVSQNPRHKITKRGQNVTFRCDPISEHNRLYWYRQTLGQGPEFLTYFQNEAQLEKSRLLSDRFSAERPKGSFSTLEIQRTEQGDSAMYLCASSPAIGNQPQHFGDGTRLSIL.

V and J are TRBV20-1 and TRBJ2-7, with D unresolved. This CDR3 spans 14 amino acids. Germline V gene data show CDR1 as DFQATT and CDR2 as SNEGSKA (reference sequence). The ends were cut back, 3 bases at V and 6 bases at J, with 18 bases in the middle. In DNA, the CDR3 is TGCAGTGCTAGGACGCGGCCTCTCTGGGGCGAGCAGTACTTC. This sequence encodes CSARTRPLWGEQYF.

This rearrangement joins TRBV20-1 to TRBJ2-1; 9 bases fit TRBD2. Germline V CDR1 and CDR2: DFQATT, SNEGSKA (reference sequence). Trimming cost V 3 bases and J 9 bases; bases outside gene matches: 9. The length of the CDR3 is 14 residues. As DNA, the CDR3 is TGCAGTGCTAGTAGGGAGCGGGAGGACGGTGAGCAGTTCTTC. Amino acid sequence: CSASREREDGEQFF.

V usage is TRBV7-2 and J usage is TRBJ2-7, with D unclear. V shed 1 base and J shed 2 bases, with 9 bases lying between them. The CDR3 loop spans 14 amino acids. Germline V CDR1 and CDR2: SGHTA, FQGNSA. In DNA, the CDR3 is TGTGCCAGCAGCTTAGGGCTAGATACCTACGAGCAGTACTTC. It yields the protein CASSLGLDTYEQYF.

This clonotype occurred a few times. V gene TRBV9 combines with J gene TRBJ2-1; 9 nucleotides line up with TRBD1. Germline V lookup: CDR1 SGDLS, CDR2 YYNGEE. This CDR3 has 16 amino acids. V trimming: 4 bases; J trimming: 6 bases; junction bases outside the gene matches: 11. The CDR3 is CASSLKTGGDSNEQFF. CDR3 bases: TGTGCCAGCAGCCTCAAAACAGGGGGCGATTCCAATGAGCAGTTCTTC.

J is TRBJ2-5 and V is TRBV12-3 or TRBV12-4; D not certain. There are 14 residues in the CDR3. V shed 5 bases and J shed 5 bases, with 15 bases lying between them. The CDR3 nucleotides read TGTGCCAGCAGTCCCCCCGGTAGCAGGGAGACCCAGTACTTC. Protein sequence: CASSPPGSRETQYF.